The 12 T cell receptor beta chains below come from one sample, sequenced in a study of CD8 T cells in Susac syndrome. It was with random hexamers that roughly 0.45 to 1 ug RNA was reverse transcribed. TCRdb redid the calling of the immunoSEQ multiplex PCR reads with MiXCR, one entry per CDR3 protein. The table includes approximately 210,000 distinct CDR3 sequences, nearly 97% detected once. Sequencing input: CD4+ T cells from PBMCs. The receptors were gathered from a human donor with multiple sclerosis.

CDR3 loop: CASSAGRNNEQFF. The DNA for the CDR3 is TGTGCCAGCAGTGCGGGAAGAAATAATGAGCAGTTCTTC. The chain recombines TRBV27 with TRBJ2-1, with D perhaps matching TRBD2 (6 bases). Germline CDR1 is MNHEY and CDR2 is SMNVEV (reference sequence). The germline V and J ends were trimmed by 5 bases and 7 bases, with 12 bases remaining between them. The CDR3 covers 13 residues.

The genes are TRBV6-2 or TRBV6-3 and TRBJ2-7, with a possible D match to TRBD2 (6 bases). The CDR3 sequence is 12 residues long. The V gene's germline CDR1 is MNHEY and CDR2 SVGEGT. V shed 1 base and J shed 6 bases, with 7 bases lying between them. CDR3 residues: CASSYWRAEQYF. CDR3 DNA: TGTGCCAGCAGTTACTGGAGGGCCGAGCAGTACTTC.

This clonotype was recorded only once. This chain connects TRBV29-1 to TRBJ1-5; D is undetermined. The V and J ends lost 4 bases and 5 bases respectively, with 12 bases between them. The CDR3 totals 13 residues. Germline V gene lookup returns CDR1 SQVTM and CDR2 ANQGSEA. The CDR3 loop is CSVVCKRYQPQHF. The CDR3 DNA is TGCAGCGTTGTGTGTAAGCGGTATCAGCCCCAGCATTTT.

A single count supports this clonotype. CDR3 DNA: TGCAGTGCTAGAGAGAGGACAGCCGCCTGGGGCACTGAAGCTTTCTTT. Residues: CSARERTAAWGTEAFF. The chain joins TRBV20-1 to TRBJ1-1; a weak D match, TRBD1 (6 bases). The CDR3 spans 16 residues. Trimming removed 0 bases from V and 4 bases from J, with 18 bases in between. Germline V gene lookup returns CDR1 DFQATT and CDR2 SNEGSKA (reference sequence).

This clonotype has just one count. The chain couples TRBV29-1 to TRBJ1-5; 8 positions match TRBD1. The CDR3 runs to 13 residues. V was pared by 4 bases and J by 7 bases, with 6 bases of the junction left unmatched. Germline CDR1 SQVTM, CDR2 ANQGSEA. In DNA, the CDR3 is TGCAGCGTTGGGACAGGGTGGGACCAGCCCCAGCATTTT. Protein product: CSVGTGWDQPQHF.

This clonotype was counted a few times. J is TRBJ2-5 and V is TRBV12-3 or TRBV12-4; D ambiguous. The CDR3 has 11 residues. Trimming cost V 5 bases and J 5 bases, with 6 bases left between them. CDR3 in amino acids: CASSHGETQYF. The DNA for the CDR3 is TGTGCCAGCAGTCACGGGGAGACCCAGTACTTC.

The rearrangement links TRBV5-1 to TRBJ2-3; 12 bases agree with TRBD2. In germline, CDR1 is SGHRS, CDR2 YFSETQ. The J segment lost 4 bases and the V segment lost 3 bases, leaving 3 bases of the junction unmatched. The length of the CDR3 is 15 residues. CDR3 region: CASSSTSGSADTQYF. The CDR3 bases are TGCGCCAGCAGCTCGACTAGCGGGAGTGCAGATACGCAGTATTTT.

The V call is TRBV29-1, the J call TRBJ1-4; TRBD1 agrees at 7 bases. The CDR3 length is 12 residues. The germline V gene has CDR1 SQVTM and CDR2 ANQGSEA. V shed 7 bases and J 5 bases; nucleotides not matched to a gene: 4. CDR3 bases: TGCAGCGCCCGACAGGGAAATGAAAAACTGTTTTTT. Protein sequence: CSARQGNEKLFF.

This chain connects TRBV4-1 to TRBJ2-1; D is undetermined. Germline CDR1 reads MGHRA; CDR2 reads YSYEKL. V lost 1 base and J lost 3, with 7 bases in between. The CDR3 runs to 14 residues. The CDR3 region has the DNA TGCGCCAGCAGCCAAGTCGGACGCTACAATGAGCAGTTCTTC. Its translation is CASSQVGRYNEQFF.

The chain employs TRBV20-1 and TRBJ1-2; TRBD1 is a possible D gene (5 bases). Trimming shortened V by 5 bases and J by 3 bases, and 19 bases separated the two germline ends. The CDR3 totals 15 residues. Germline V gene data show CDR1 as DFQATT and CDR2 as SNEGSKA (reference sequence). CDR3 region: CSADPSSREDYGYTF. The CDR3 DNA reads TGCAGTGCTGATCCCTCGAGCAGGGAGGACTATGGCTACACCTTC.

This clonotype occurred once. This sequence joins TRBV28 and TRBJ2-1, with D possibly matching TRBD1 (5 bases). The CDR3 is made up of 19 amino acids. Germline V gene sequence: CDR1 MDHEN, CDR2 SYDVKM. The V and J ends lost 1 base and 0 bases respectively, with 19 bases between them. For the CDR3, the DNA is TGTGCCAGCAGTTTATCAGGGTTTGGGGCGGAGAGCTCCTACAATGAGCAGTTCTTC. Translated, it gives CASSLSGFGAESSYNEQFF. Filled out from reference TRBV28 and TRBJ2-1, the complete variable domain reads DVKVTQSSRYLVKRTGEKVFLECVQDMDHENMFWYRQDPGLGLRLIYFSYDVKMKEKGDIPEGYSVSREKKERFSLILESASTNQTSMYLCASSLSGFGAESSYNEQFFGPGTRLTVL.

This sequence joins TRBV7-9 and TRBJ2-7, with D unresolved. Trimming removed 6 bases from V and 0 bases from J, with 9 bases in between. Germline V gene lookup returns CDR1 SEHNR and CDR2 FQNEAQ (reference sequence). The CDR3 has 13 residues. The CDR3 region has the DNA TGTGCCAGCAGATCCACAGCCTCCTACGAGCAGTACTTC. Protein: CASRSTASYEQYF.